Sequencing of this TCR beta chain was carried out in a study of Graves' ophthalmopathy and Graves' hyperthyroidism. Study-level information: Untreated patients at initial diagnosis provided peripheral blood.

Germline CDR1 and CDR2: DFQATT and SNEGSKA (reference sequence). The CDR3 totals 14 residues. The V and J ends lost 0 bases and 3 bases, in that order; junction bases with no gene match: 4. Study-level findings and limits: Most thyroid clonotypes with frequency above 0.001 were detected in blood too. Cross-validated, the 13-signature model showed 87.88%/81.08% sensitivity/specificity, and 80%/75% in the test set.

Beta-chain TCR CDR3 regions were amplified from RNA transcripts. First-round RT-PCR used HTBI primers; second-round multiplex PCR followed. TCRdb analysed the multiplex PCR reads with MiXCR anew, one entry per CDR3 protein. The sample has approximately 700,000 distinct CDR3 sequences, roughly 40% seen once. In this sample, this clonotype turned up a few times. Its antigen remains unknown. Where ophthalmopathy was present, donors had moderate-to-severe activity, CAS ≥3, NOSPECS ≥4 and duration under 3 months. Sequencing was done on a sample of peripheral blood. This receptor was taken from an adult man with Graves' ophthalmopathy. The chain couples TRBV20-1 to TRBJ1-1; 7 bases are shared with TRBD1. The CDR3 coding sequence is TGCAGTGCTAGAGAGACAGGGCGGGACACTGAAGCTTTCTTT. Translating gives CSARETGRDTEAFF.